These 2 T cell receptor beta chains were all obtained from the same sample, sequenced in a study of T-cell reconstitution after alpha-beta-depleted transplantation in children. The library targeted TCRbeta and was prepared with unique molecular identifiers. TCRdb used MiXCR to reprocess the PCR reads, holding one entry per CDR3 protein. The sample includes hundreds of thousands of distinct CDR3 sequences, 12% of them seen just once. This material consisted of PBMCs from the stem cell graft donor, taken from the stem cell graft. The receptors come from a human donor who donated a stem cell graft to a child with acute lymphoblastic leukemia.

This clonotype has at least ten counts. As DNA, the CDR3 is TGCAGTGCTTCCGACAGGGGTTACGAGCAGTACTTC. Translating it yields CSASDRGYEQYF. The V and J genes are TRBV20-1 and TRBJ2-7; TRBD1 agrees at 8 bases. The CDR3 is 12 residues long. Germline CDR1 and CDR2: DFQATT and SNEGSKA (reference sequence). Trimming removed 5 bases from V and 4 bases from J; junction bases left unmatched: 4.

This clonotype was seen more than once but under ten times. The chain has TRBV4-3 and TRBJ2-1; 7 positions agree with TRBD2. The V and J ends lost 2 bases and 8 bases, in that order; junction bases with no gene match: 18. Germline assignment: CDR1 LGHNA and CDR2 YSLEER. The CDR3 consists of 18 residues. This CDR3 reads CASSQSPSPGGRGDEQFF. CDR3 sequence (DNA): TGCGCCAGCAGCCAATCCCCATCGCCGGGCGGGAGAGGCGATGAGCAGTTCTTC.